One sample yielded the 26 T cell receptor beta chains listed below, sequenced in a study of CXCR3-negative and CXCR3-positive naive CD8 T cells. The study's findings and limits: Hydrophobicity of TRB CDR3s was greater in CXCR3-positive naive cells than in CXCR3-negative naive cells.

These TCRs' antigens remain unknown. UMI-labeled 5' RACE TRB cDNA libraries were prepared from the cells. TCRdb reprocessed the 5' RACE reads, with one entry per CDR3 protein and no DNA. The table for this sample gives 140,000 to 150,000 distinct CDR3 sequences. Specimen: naive CXCR3+ CD8+ T cells from blood. Subset: CD45RO-CCR7+CD27+CD95- naive CD8+ T cells expressing CXCR3 (TNR3+). The receptors here all came from a human donor in good health. Some clones in this sample may be carry-over from other donors' samples.

The chain joins TRBV4-2 to TRBJ2-7; TCRdb calls TRBD1, which cannot be checked without DNA. The germline CDR1 and CDR2 sequences are LGHNA and YNFKEQ. This CDR3 contains 15 residues. CDR3 protein: CASSQGTGDSYEQYF.

The chain is built from TRBV5-1 and TRBJ2-7. The CDR3 is made up of 13 amino acids. Per the germline V gene, CDR1 is SGHRS and CDR2 is YFSETQ. This chain's CDR3 is CASSLARAYEQYF. Full variable domain (rest looked up from reference TRBV5-1 and TRBJ2-7): KAGVTQTPRYLIKTRGQQVTLSCSPISGHRSVSWYQQTPGQGLQFLFEYFSETQRNKGNFPGRFSGRQFSNSRSEMNVSTLELGDSALYLCASSLARAYEQYFGPGTRLTVT.

The chain combines TRBV7-9 with TRBJ2-1; TCRdb selects TRBD2, and the lack of DNA leaves this call unchecked. In germline, CDR1 is SEHNR, CDR2 FQNEAQ (reference sequence). This CDR3 region has 18 residues. The CDR3 is CASSLAGAGGAFANEQFF.

J is TRBJ2-1 and V is TRBV2; TCRdb selects TRBD1, and the lack of DNA leaves this call unchecked. Germline-derived CDR1 and CDR2 are SNHLY and FYNNEI. This CDR3 has 14 residues. The CDR3 spells CASSETGGGHEQFF.

The rearrangement links TRBV5-1 to TRBJ2-7; the TRBD2 assignment by TCRdb is unverifiable without DNA. Germline-derived CDR1 and CDR2 are SGHRS and YFSETQ. The CDR3 is 16 residues long. This chain's CDR3 is CASSPGLAGAKNEQYF.

The rearrangement joins TRBV12-3 or TRBV12-4 to TRBJ2-4; no DNA is available, so the TRBD1 call from TCRdb remains unchecked. CDR3 length equals 13 residues. CDR3 region: CASSSPGYYIQYF.

The chain recombines TRBV12-3 or TRBV12-4 with TRBJ2-7; the D call of TRBD1 rests on TCRdb alone, since no DNA is present to check it. This CDR3 has 14 amino acids. The CDR3 is CASRLGQGAYEQYF.

This chain links TRBV10-3 with TRBJ2-1; absent DNA, TCRdb's TRBD1 call cannot be checked. CDR3 size: 19 residues. Germline loops: CDR1 ENHRY, CDR2 SYGVKD. CDR3 residues: CAISDSVPTEKSSYNEQFF.

The rearrangement links TRBV29-1 to TRBJ2-1. Germline V gene lookup returns CDR1 SQVTM and CDR2 ANQGSEA. This CDR3 has 12 amino acids. The chain's CDR3 is CSVEDTQPEQFF.

The chain uses TRBV6-6 and TRBJ2-7; TCRdb proposes TRBD1, but this gene call is untestable without DNA. The CDR3 sequence is 14 residues long. The germline V gene has CDR1 MNHNY and CDR2 SVGAGI (reference sequence). The CDR3 sequence is CASSNGQRTYEQYF.

The chain employs TRBV7-2 and TRBJ2-7; the TRBD2 assignment by TCRdb is unverifiable without DNA. The CDR3 has 14 residues. The V gene's germline CDR1 is SGHTA and CDR2 FQGNSA. CDR3 residues: CASSLASGSYEQYF.

The chain recombines TRBV29-1 with TRBJ1-1; TCRdb lists TRBD1, though no DNA is available to test this call. The CDR3 is 14 residues long. Germline V CDR1 and CDR2: SQVTM, ANQGSEA. The CDR3 loop is CSVIIPRGGTEAFF.

The CDR3 is CASKPRGDVIYEQYF. This chain links TRBV6-2 or TRBV6-3 with TRBJ2-7; TCRdb picks TRBD1, but there is no DNA to check that call. There are 15 residues in the CDR3. The germline CDR1 and CDR2 sequences are MNHEY and SVGEGT.

The chain joins TRBV9 to TRBJ2-2; TCRdb lists TRBD1, though no DNA is available to test this call. Germline CDR1 SGDLS, CDR2 YYNGEE. The length of the CDR3 is 18 residues. The CDR3 is CASSVVDTAVWRSGELFF.

V usage is TRBV20-1 and J usage is TRBJ1-5; the D call of TRBD1 rests on TCRdb alone, since no DNA is present to check it. Germline V gene lookup returns CDR1 DFQATT and CDR2 SNEGSKA (reference sequence). This CDR3 is 15 amino acids long. CDR3 region: CSVTTPGTDYQPQHF.

The chain couples TRBV28 to TRBJ2-3; TCRdb reports TRBD1, a call that lacks DNA to check it against. The CDR3 extends over 16 amino acids. Germline assignment: CDR1 MDHEN and CDR2 SYDVKM. The CDR3 protein is CASSFRTATSTDTQYF.

This sequence joins TRBV6-4 and TRBJ2-1; TCRdb's assignment of TRBD2 cannot be checked, as there is no DNA. CDR3 length: 16 amino acids. Looked up from germline, CDR1 is MRHNA and CDR2 is SNTAGT. CDR3 sequence: CASSDSGTSSYNEQFF.

V is TRBV6-2 or TRBV6-3 and J is TRBJ2-3. Per germline, CDR1 MNHEY and CDR2 SVGEGT. This CDR3 region has 15 residues. CDR3 sequence reads: CASSYSADNPDTQYF.

The chain links TRBV4-1 to TRBJ2-1; without DNA, the TCRdb call of TRBD2 cannot be checked. Germline V lookup: CDR1 MGHRA, CDR2 YSYEKL. This CDR3 region has 16 residues. The chain's CDR3 is CASSQVAGGYKGEQFF.

This chain's CDR3 is CSVADRAAYEQYF. The V call is TRBV29-1, the J call TRBJ2-7; TCRdb picks TRBD1, but there is no DNA to check that call. There are 13 residues in the CDR3. CDR1 is SQVTM and CDR2 is ANQGSEA in the germline V gene.

V is TRBV4-1 and J is TRBJ2-7. Germline lookup yields CDR1 MGHRA and CDR2 YSYEKL. This CDR3 is built from 15 residues. CDR3 sequence reads: CASSQLAEAGYEQYF.

The V call is TRBV20-1, the J call TRBJ2-7; no DNA is available, so the TRBD2 call from TCRdb remains unchecked. Germline V gene sequence: CDR1 DFQATT, CDR2 SNEGSKA (reference sequence). The CDR3 runs to 18 residues. The CDR3 loop reads CSATSGLAGGLSSYEQYF.

This rearrangement joins TRBV29-1 to TRBJ2-5; TCRdb picks TRBD2, but there is no DNA to check that call. Germline V lookup: CDR1 SQVTM, CDR2 ANQGSEA. The CDR3 totals 14 residues. This chain's CDR3 is CSADSGLQQETQYF.

CDR3: CASSRPHHEQYF. The gene calls are TRBV14 and TRBJ2-7. The CDR3 contains 12 residues. CDR1 SGHDN and CDR2 FVKESK come from the germline V gene.

The J gene is TRBJ2-3, the V gene TRBV14; TCRdb's D call of TRBD2 is untestable without DNA. This CDR3 region has 15 residues. Germline CDR1 is SGHDN and CDR2 is FVKESK. CDR3 residues: CASSPTSASTDTQYF.

CDR3 region: CASSVQGDYGYTF. The chain couples TRBV9 to TRBJ1-2; the TCRdb D gene call, TRBD1, has no DNA to confirm it. Germline CDR1 SGDLS, CDR2 YYNGEE. The CDR3 runs to 13 residues.